The clone carrying this T cell receptor beta chain was recorded only once. Original handling: From reference gene primer amplification, estimates of nucleated cell counts were derived. Sequenced by immunoSEQ multiplex PCR; TCRdb stores in-frame clones only, minus some. That table furnishes V, J and clone size, whereas the DNA furnished D and trimming. Of a few hundred thousand clones listed, 86% were seen once; the top ten hold 1.5% to 2%. The sample belongs to a study of blood T cell repertoires in COVID-19. Study-level information: Some COVID-19 samples were acute and others convalescent; all came from the United States, Italy and Spain. PBMCs, B-cell-depleted T cells, or T cells provided the cDNA or gDNA that made up the material.

The sequence was obtained from a woman in her forties or fifties with acute or convalescent COVID-19. Sequencing was carried out using peripheral blood.

CDR3 sequence (DNA): TGTGCCAGCAGCTTCCGGGACAGATACACAGATACGCAGTATTTT. Protein product: CASSFRDRYTDTQYF. The chain combines TRBV7-3 with TRBJ2-3, with TRBD1 matching over 7 bases. Germline CDR1 and CDR2: SGHTA and FQGTGA. V lost 3 bases and J lost 2; bases outside the gene matches: 5. This CDR3 region has 15 residues.